This TCR beta chain was found in a study of CD8 T cells in ankylosing spondylitis. Libraries of TCR beta came from quantitative 5'-RACE with molecular barcodes. Via MiXCR, TCRdb re-called the 5' RACE reads, giving one row per CDR3 protein. Of around 440,000 distinct CDR3 sequences listed, approximately 17% are singletons. Study-wide results and caveats: Significantly higher representation of disease-linked clones was reported for matched ankylosing spondylitis synovial fluid. Clones that were linked to disease were CD8+ and were relatively rare in peripheral blood. Typical of ankylosing spondylitis blood, it appeared, was a TCR beta motif of under 10 highly homologous variants. Previously reported in reactive arthritis synovial fluid and blood were some of the motif variants.

This clonotype was detected ten times or more. Its antigen is unknown. The sample comprised blood, either unsorted or a sorted T cell fraction (not recorded which). The clonotype comes from a male donor with ankylosing spondylitis.

The CDR3 reads CASSSQGLDLNTEAFF. CDR3 coding DNA: TGCGCCAGCAGCTCACAGGGCCTGGACTTGAACACTGAAGCTTTCTTT. The chain is built from TRBV5-1 and TRBJ1-1, with a tentative D call TRBD1 (6 bases). CDR3 length: 16 residues. Deletions cut 3 bases from V and 0 bases from J, with 15 bases between. CDR1 SGHRS and CDR2 YFSETQ come from the germline V gene. Combining the CDR3 with reference TRBV5-1 and TRBJ1-1 gives the whole variable domain KAGVTQTPRYLIKTRGQQVTLSCSPISGHRSVSWYQQTPGQGLQFLFEYFSETQRNKGNFPGRFSGRQFSNSRSEMNVSTLELGDSALYLCASSSQGLDLNTEAFFGQGTRLTVV.